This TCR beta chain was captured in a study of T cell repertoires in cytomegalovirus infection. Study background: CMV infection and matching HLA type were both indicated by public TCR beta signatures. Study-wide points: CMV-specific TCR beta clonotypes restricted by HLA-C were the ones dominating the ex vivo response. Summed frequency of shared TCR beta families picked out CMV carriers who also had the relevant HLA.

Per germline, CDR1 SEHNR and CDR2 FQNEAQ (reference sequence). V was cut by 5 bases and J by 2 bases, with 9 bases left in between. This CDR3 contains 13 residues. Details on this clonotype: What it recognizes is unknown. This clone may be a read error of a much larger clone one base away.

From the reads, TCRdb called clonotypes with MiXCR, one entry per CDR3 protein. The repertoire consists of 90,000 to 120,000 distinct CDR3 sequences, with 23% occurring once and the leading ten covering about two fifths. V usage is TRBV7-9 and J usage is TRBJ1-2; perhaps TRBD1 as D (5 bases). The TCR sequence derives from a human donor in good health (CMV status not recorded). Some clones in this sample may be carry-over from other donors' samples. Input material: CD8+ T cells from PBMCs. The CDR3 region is CASSPAGNYGYTF. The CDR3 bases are TGTGCCAGCAGCCCCGCAGGGAACTATGGCTACACCTTC.